What follows is one T cell receptor (beta chain) and its context. This sample is drawn from a study of blood T cell repertoires in COVID-19. Across the whole study: Some COVID-19 samples were acute and others convalescent; all came from the United States, Italy and Spain. In each case, the material was cDNA or gDNA derived from T cells, B-cell-depleted T cells, or PBMCs.

As handled by the study authors: Cell counts per sample came from amplifying reference gene primers. Repertoires were generated with immunoSEQ multiplex PCR, while TCRdb's copy carries only in-frame clones and drops some. The DNA was the basis for D and trimming; V, J and clone size are from that table. The table includes roughly 49,000 clones, about 86% detected once. The V gene end was trimmed by 6 bases and the J gene end by 5 bases; junction bases not matched to a gene: 6. The CDR3 consists of 14 residues. CDR1 is MNHEY, CDR2 SVGAGI, per germline. The source is an elderly man with active COVID-19. The sample consisted of peripheral blood. The gene calls are TRBV6-5 and TRBJ2-5; TRBD2 matches 10 bases. Here the CDR3 DNA reads TGTGCCAGCAGACCACTAGCGGGGTGGGAGACCCAGTACTTC. This codes for CASRPLAGWETQYF.